The 22 T cell receptor beta chains listed next were all sequenced from one sample in a study of blood T cell repertoires in COVID-19. TCRdb's copy holds only in-frame clones and misses some; the assay was immunoSEQ multiplex PCR. Of 250,000 or so clones listed, about 80% are singletons. The sequenced sample consisted of PBMCs or T cells enriched from blood (not recorded which). The receptors shown here come from a middle-aged man who had recovered from COVID-19.

Only one count was recorded for this clone. The chain combines TRBV7-3 with TRBJ2-5; 10 bases agree with TRBD2. The trim removed 3 bases at V and 3 bases at J, leaving 4 bases unmatched. CDR3 size: 15 residues. Looked up from germline, CDR1 is SGHTA and CDR2 is FQGTGA. CDR3 nucleotides: TGTGCCAGCAGCTTGCTAGCGGGGGTTGAAGAGACCCAGTACTTC. Translating it yields CASSLLAGVEETQYF.

In this sample, this clone turned up a few times. The DNA for the CDR3 is TGCAGCGTTGAAAATGCGGCGAACACTGAAGCTTTCTTT. Amino acids: CSVENAANTEAFF. This chain uses TRBV29-1 with TRBJ1-1; D is unclear. From germline, CDR1 is SQVTM and CDR2 ANQGSEA. Deletions cut 2 bases from V and 1 base from J, with 8 bases between. The CDR3 has 13 residues. The entire variable domain, with the rest obtained from reference TRBV29-1 and TRBJ1-1, is as follows: SAVISQKPSRDICQRGTSLTIQCQVDSQVTMMFWYRQQPGQSLTLIATANQGSEATYESGFVIDKFPISRPNLTFSTLTVSNMSPEDSSIYLCSVENAANTEAFFGQGTRLTVV.

CDR3 sequence (DNA): TGTGCCAGCAGCTTTAGGGAGGTCCACGAGCAGTACTTC. This sequence encodes CASSFREVHEQYF. The V and J genes are TRBV11-3 and TRBJ2-7; weak D call: TRBD2 (6 bases). CDR1 and CDR2 (germline): SGHNT, YENEEA. V gave up 3 bases and J gave up 5 bases, with 11 bases separating them. CDR3 length equals 13 residues. The whole variable domain, filled in from reference TRBV11-3 and TRBJ2-7, reads EAGVVQSPRYKIIEKKQPVAFWCNPISGHNTLYWYLQNLGQGPELLIRYENEEAVDDSQLPKDRFSAERLKGVDSTLKIQPAELGDSAVYLCASSFREVHEQYFGPGTRLTVT.

The gene calls are TRBV5-1 and TRBJ1-3; TRBD1 agrees at 8 bases. The V gene end was trimmed by 4 bases and the J gene end by 1 base; junction bases not matched to a gene: 7. Germline loops: CDR1 SGHRS, CDR2 YFSETQ. The CDR3 runs 16 residues. The DNA of the CDR3 is TGCGCCAGCAGCAAGGACAGGGCAGGATCTGGAAACACCATATATTTT. It yields the protein CASSKDRAGSGNTIYF.

The chain links TRBV5-1 to TRBJ2-7, with 7 nucleotides matching TRBD1. The CDR3 consists of 15 residues. Germline loops: CDR1 SGHRS, CDR2 YFSETQ. Germline trimming cut 3 bases from V and 4 bases from J; bases unmatched to any gene: 10. Here the CDR3 reads CASSSTVRGPYEQYF. CDR3 sequence (DNA): TGCGCCAGCAGCTCAACCGTAAGGGGGCCATACGAGCAGTACTTC.

The V call is TRBV5-1, the J call TRBJ1-2, with no clear D. The germline V gene has CDR1 SGHRS and CDR2 YFSETQ. V dropped 0 bases and J dropped 4 bases, with 7 bases sitting between them. This CDR3 comprises 13 residues. CDR3 region: CASSLAQSYGYTF. The CDR3 DNA reads TGCGCCAGCAGCTTGGCACAGTCCTATGGCTACACCTTC.

This clone showed up just once. The rearrangement joins TRBV28 to TRBJ2-7; a possible D gene is TRBD1 (6 bases). This CDR3 contains 17 residues. The V end lost 5 bases, the J end lost 6 bases, and 26 bases lay between the germline ends. CDR1 is MDHEN and CDR2 is SYDVKM in the germline V gene. This CDR3 is CASSPSRPGQTTSEQYF. CDR3 coding DNA: TGTGCCAGCAGTCCCTCTCGACCGGGACAAACTACGTCCGAGCAGTACTTC.

This chain uses TRBV19 with TRBJ1-5, with D perhaps TRBD1 (5 bases). The CDR3 extends over 13 amino acids. V lost 5 bases and J 7 bases, leaving 12 bases between the germline ends. CDR1 is LNHDA and CDR2 is SQIVND in the germline V gene (reference sequence). The DNA of the CDR3 is TGTGCCAGTAGTCCGCAGGGTACCCAGCCCCAGCATTTT. Translated: CASSPQGTQPQHF.

The J gene is TRBJ1-1, the V gene TRBV6-5, with a weak D call TRBD1 (5 bases). The CDR3 spans 12 residues. Germline V gene sequence: CDR1 MNHEY, CDR2 SVGAGI. Trimming left V 4 bases short and J 6 bases short, with 9 bases between. CDR3 residues: CASSSAGSEAFF. The DNA of the CDR3 is TGTGCCAGCAGTTCGGCAGGGTCTGAAGCTTTCTTT.

V is TRBV19 and J is TRBJ2-6; D is unresolved. The V and J ends lost 6 bases and 3 bases respectively, with 12 bases between them. CDR1 and CDR2 (germline): LNHDA, SQIVND (reference sequence). There are 15 residues in the CDR3. CDR3 amino acids: CASSSGFFGANVLTF. In nucleotides, the CDR3 is TGTGCCAGTAGCTCCGGGTTTTTTGGGGCCAACGTCCTGACTTTC.

The chain recombines TRBV27 with TRBJ2-1; TRBD2 matches at 10 bases. V lost 4 bases and J lost 4; bases outside the gene matches: 10. The length of the CDR3 is 17 residues. CDR1 is MNHEY, CDR2 SMNVEV, per germline (reference sequence). The CDR3 DNA follows: TGTGCCAGCAGTTCGAGGGTGGGGACTAGCGTTTACAATGAGCAGTTCTTC. It translates to CASSSRVGTSVYNEQFF.

The chain is built from TRBV30 and TRBJ2-7, with 8 bases fitting TRBD1. V lost 0 bases and J lost 4; bases outside the gene matches: 14. Germline CDR1 reads GTSNPN; CDR2 reads SVGIG (reference sequence). The CDR3 sequence is 17 residues long. As DNA, the CDR3 is TGTGCCTGGAGTGTACGGGGACCGGGACAGGTACATTACGAGCAGTACTTC. It encodes CAWSVRGPGQVHYEQYF.

This clone was found once. The chain employs TRBV27 and TRBJ2-2; 15 nucleotides match TRBD2. Germline CDR1 MNHEY, CDR2 SMNVEV (reference sequence). This CDR3 has 20 residues. V shed 0 bases and J 0 bases; nucleotides not matched to a gene: 5. The CDR3 coding sequence is TGTGCCAGCAGTTTATCGACTAGGACTAGCGGGAGGGCGAACACCGGGGAGCTGTTTTTT. Translated: CASSLSTRTSGRANTGELFF.

This rearrangement joins TRBV6-1 to TRBJ2-3; a possible D gene is TRBD1 (6 bases). The CDR3 has 15 amino acids. Per germline, CDR1 MNHNS and CDR2 SASEGT. The V end was cut by 2 bases, the J end by 6 bases, with 15 bases between. The CDR3 is CASSEQGHGRDTQYF. The CDR3 DNA reads TGTGCCAGCAGTGAACAGGGACATGGGCGGGATACGCAGTATTTT.

V gene TRBV3-1 (or the pseudogene TRBV3-2) combines with J gene TRBJ1-2; D uncertain. Trimming removed 3 bases at V and 8 bases at J, with 13 bases between. CDR3 length: 13 amino acids. The germline V gene encodes CDR1 LGHDT and CDR2 YNNKEL (reference sequence). CDR3 nucleotide sequence: TGTGCCAGCAGCCAGGTTCGTAAGGAGGGCTACACCTTC. Its translation: CASSQVRKEGYTF.

The chain is built from TRBV11-3 and TRBJ1-4; D unresolved. Germline V gene sequence: CDR1 SGHNT, CDR2 YENEEA. The CDR3 is 15 amino acids. Trimming shortened V by 2 bases and J by 5 bases, and 12 bases separated the two germline ends. The CDR3 region has the DNA TGTGCCAGCAGCTTATGTTGGGAGATCAATGAAAAACTGTTTTTT. Its protein product is CASSLCWEINEKLFF.

This chain joins TRBV19 and TRBJ1-1; perhaps TRBD1 as D (6 bases). Germline V CDR1 and CDR2: LNHDA, SQIVND (reference sequence). This CDR3 spans 13 amino acids. V was trimmed by 10 bases and J by 4 bases, leaving 16 bases between them. Here the CDR3 DNA reads TGTGCCATCAAACAGGGTCTCGGCACTGAAGCTTTCTTT. Amino acids: CAIKQGLGTEAFF.

On this clone: An end of the junction does not agree with germline; a read error may underlie this. This chain links TRBV5-1 with TRBJ1-6; 8 nucleotides align to TRBD1. The length of the CDR3 is 17 residues. Germline V gene sequence: CDR1 SGHRS, CDR2 YFSETQ. Here the CDR3 DNA reads TGCGCCAGCAGCTTGCTACCGACAGGGGAAGGAAATTCACCCCTCTACTTT. Encoded protein: CASSLLPTGEGNSPLYF.

Remarks on this clone: This sample includes further DNA sequences coding for the same CDR3. This sequence joins TRBV19 and TRBJ2-5; 7 bases are shared with TRBD1. After removal of 1 base from V and 1 base from J, the junction contained 0 bases not matched to a gene. The CDR3 consists of 14 residues. CDR1 is LNHDA and CDR2 is SQIVND in the germline V gene (reference sequence). CDR3 sequence (DNA): TGTGCCAGTAGTATAGGACAGGGCCAAGAGACCCAGTACTTC. Amino acids: CASSIGQGQETQYF.

This clone was counted between two and nine times. The CDR3 DNA sequence: TGTGCCAGCAGCCGAAAATACAGGGTCGCCGGGGAGCTGTTTTTT. It specifies CASSRKYRVAGELFF. The V and J genes are TRBV3-1 (or the pseudogene TRBV3-2) and TRBJ2-2, with D possibly being TRBD1 (6 bases). Deletions cut 4 bases from V and 6 bases from J, with 15 bases between. This CDR3 is built from 15 residues. Germline-derived CDR1 and CDR2 are LGHDT and YNNKEL (reference sequence).

The chain combines TRBV5-1 with TRBJ2-2; TRBD1 is a possible D gene (6 bases). CDR1 is SGHRS, CDR2 YFSETQ, per germline. V lost 4 bases, J lost 4 bases, and 11 bases lay in between. This CDR3 has 14 amino acids. The CDR3 region is CASSATGPTGELFF. The CDR3 DNA reads as TGCGCCAGCAGCGCCACAGGGCCCACCGGGGAGCTGTTTTTT.

V is TRBV10-3 and J is TRBJ2-6; weak D call: TRBD1 (6 bases). CDR1 is ENHRY and CDR2 is SYGVKD in the germline V gene. The CDR3 is 16 amino acids. V was cut by 4 bases and J by 2 bases, with 12 bases left in between. The CDR3 sequence is CAISVEQGTGANVLTF. The CDR3 region has the DNA TGTGCCATCAGTGTCGAACAGGGAACTGGGGCCAACGTCCTGACTTTC.